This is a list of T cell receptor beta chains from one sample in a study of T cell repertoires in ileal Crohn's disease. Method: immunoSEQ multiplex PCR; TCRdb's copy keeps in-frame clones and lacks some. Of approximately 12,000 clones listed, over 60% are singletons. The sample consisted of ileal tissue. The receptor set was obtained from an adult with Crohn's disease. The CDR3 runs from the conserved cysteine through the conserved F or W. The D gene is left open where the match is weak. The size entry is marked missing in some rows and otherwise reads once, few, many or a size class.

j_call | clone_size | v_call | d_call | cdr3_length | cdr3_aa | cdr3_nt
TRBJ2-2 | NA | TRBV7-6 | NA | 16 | CASSSKGGQLTGELFF | TGTGCCAGCAGCTCTAAGGGTGGACAACTCACCGGGGAGCTGTTTTTT
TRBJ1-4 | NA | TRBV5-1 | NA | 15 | CASSLRTGEGEKLFF | TGCGCCAGCAGCCTCCGGACCGGGGAAGGTGAAAAACTGTTTTTT
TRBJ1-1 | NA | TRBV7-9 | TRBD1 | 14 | CASSFSGTGNEAFF | TGTGCCAGCAGCTTTTCCGGGACAGGGAACGAAGCTTTCTTT
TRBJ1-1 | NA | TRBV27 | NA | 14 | CASSLSGENTEAFF | TGTGCCAGCAGTTTATCAGGGGAGAACACTGAAGCTTTCTTT
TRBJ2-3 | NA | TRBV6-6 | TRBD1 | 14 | CASSKGQGTDTQYF | TGTGCCAGCAGTAAGGGACAGGGAACAGATACGCAGTATTTT
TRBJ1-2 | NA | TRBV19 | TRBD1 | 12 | CASRQGAYGYTF | TGTGCCAGTAGACAGGGGGCGTATGGCTACACCTTC
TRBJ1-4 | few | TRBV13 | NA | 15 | CASSLARGESEKLFF | TGTGCCAGCAGCTTAGCCAGGGGAGAGAGTGAAAAACTGTTTTTT
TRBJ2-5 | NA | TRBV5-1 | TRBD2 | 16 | CASSFGLATKQETQYF | TGCGCCAGCAGCTTTGGACTAGCGACGAAACAAGAGACCCAGTACTTC
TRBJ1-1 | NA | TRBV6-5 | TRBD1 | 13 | CASSEGYRGSTFF | TGTGCCAGCAGCGAAGGATACAGGGGGTCGACTTTCTTT
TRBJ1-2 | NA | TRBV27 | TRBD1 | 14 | CASKGTGGRYGYTF | TGTGCCAGCAAGGGGACAGGGGGCAGGTATGGCTACACCTTC
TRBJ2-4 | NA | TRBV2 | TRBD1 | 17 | CASEGQGAYLGKNIQYF | TGTGCCAGCGAAGGACAGGGGGCTTATCTTGGCAAAAACATTCAGTACTTC
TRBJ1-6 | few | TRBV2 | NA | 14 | CASSSGSWNSPLHF | TGTGCCAGCAGTTCCGGGAGTTGGAATTCACCCCTCCACTTT
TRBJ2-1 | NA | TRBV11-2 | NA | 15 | CASSLDGLARNEQFF | TGTGCCAGCAGCTTAGATGGCCTAGCGAGGAATGAGCAGTTCTTC
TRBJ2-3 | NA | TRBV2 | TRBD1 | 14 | CASSLQGGTDTQYF | TGTGCCAGCAGTCTTCAGGGGGGCACAGATACGCAGTATTTT
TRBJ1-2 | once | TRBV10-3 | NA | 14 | CAISLEDSLAGYTF | TGTGCCATCAGCCTAGAAGACTCCCTTGCTGGCTACACCTTC
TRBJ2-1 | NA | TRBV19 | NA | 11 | CASGSYNEQFF | TGTGCCAGTGGGAGTTACAATGAGCAGTTCTTC
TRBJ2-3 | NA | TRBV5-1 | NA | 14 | CASSFQSSTDTQYF | TGCGCCAGCAGCTTTCAATCTAGCACAGATACGCAGTATTTT
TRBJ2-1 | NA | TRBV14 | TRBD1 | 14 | CASSQTGRYNEQFF | TGTGCCAGCAGCCAGACAGGGCGCTACAATGAGCAGTTCTTC
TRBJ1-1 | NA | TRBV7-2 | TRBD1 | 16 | CASTAGQGRGNTEAFF | TGTGCCAGCACGGCGGGACAGGGGAGGGGGAACACTGAAGCTTTCTTT
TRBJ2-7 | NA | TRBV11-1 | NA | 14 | CASSFSQSSYEQYF | TGTGCCAGCAGCTTTTCACAGAGCTCCTACGAGCAGTACTTC
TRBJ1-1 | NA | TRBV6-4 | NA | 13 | CASSPWEGTEAFF | TGTGCCAGCAGTCCTTGGGAGGGCACTGAAGCTTTCTTT
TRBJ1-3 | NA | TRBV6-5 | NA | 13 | CASSEGYGNTIYF | TGTGCCAGTTCAGAGGGTTATGGAAACACCATATATTTT
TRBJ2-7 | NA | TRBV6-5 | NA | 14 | CASSFGSAANEQYF | TGTGCCAGCAGTTTCGGTAGTGCGGCAAACGAGCAGTACTTC
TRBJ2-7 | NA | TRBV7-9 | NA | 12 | CASSRTVYEQYF | TGTGCCAGCAGCCGGACCGTCTACGAGCAGTACTTC
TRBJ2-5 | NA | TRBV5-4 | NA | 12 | CASSLDLETQYF | TGTGCCAGCAGCTTGGATCTGGAGACCCAGTACTTC
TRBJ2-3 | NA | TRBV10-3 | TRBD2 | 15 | CAIMAPERGADTQYF | TGTGCCATCATGGCCCCGGAGCGGGGGGCGGATACGCAGTATTTT
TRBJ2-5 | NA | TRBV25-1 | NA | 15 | CASSELQGPRETQYF | TGTGCCAGCAGTGAATTACAAGGGCCGAGAGAGACCCAGTACTTC
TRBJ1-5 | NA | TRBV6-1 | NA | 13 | CASSSQGNQPQHF | TGTGCCAGCAGTTCTCAGGGAAATCAGCCCCAGCATTTT
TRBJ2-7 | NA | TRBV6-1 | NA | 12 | CASSPGSYEQYF | TGTGCCAGCAGCCCCGGCTCCTACGAGCAGTACTTC
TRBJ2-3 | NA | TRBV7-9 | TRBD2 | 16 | CASSLERGGRPDTQYF | TGTGCCAGCAGCTTAGAGAGGGGAGGGAGACCAGATACGCAGTATTTT
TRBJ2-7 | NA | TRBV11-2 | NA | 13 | CASSFSGAHEQYF | TGTGCCAGCAGCTTCTCGGGGGCTCACGAGCAGTACTTC
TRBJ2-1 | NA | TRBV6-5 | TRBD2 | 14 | CASRTSGVRNEQFF | TGTGCCAGCAGGACTAGCGGGGTCCGCAATGAGCAGTTCTTC
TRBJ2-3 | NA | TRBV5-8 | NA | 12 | CASSPSTDTQYF | TGTGCCAGCAGCCCTAGCACAGATACGCAGTATTTT
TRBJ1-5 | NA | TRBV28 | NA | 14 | CASSLGSGNQPQHF | TGTGCCAGCAGTTTAGGGAGCGGCAATCAGCCCCAGCATTTT
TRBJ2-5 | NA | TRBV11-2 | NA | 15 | CASSRSGPGGGTQYF | TGTGCCAGCAGTCGCAGTGGTCCAGGGGGGGGGACCCAGTACTTC
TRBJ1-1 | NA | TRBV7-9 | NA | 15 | CASSLQGIGDTEAFF | TGTGCCAGCAGCTTACAGGGGATAGGGGACACTGAAGCTTTCTTT
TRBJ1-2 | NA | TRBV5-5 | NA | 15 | CASSKEVQGNYGYTF | TGTGCCAGCAGCAAGGAGGTACAGGGAAACTATGGCTACACCTTC
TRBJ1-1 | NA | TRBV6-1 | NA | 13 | CASSRQESTEAFF | TGTGCCAGCAGTAGACAGGAGTCCACTGAAGCTTTCTTT
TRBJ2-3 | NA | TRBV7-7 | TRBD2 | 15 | CASSFTSGVADTQYF | TGTGCTAGCAGCTTCACTAGCGGGGTGGCAGATACGCAGTATTTT
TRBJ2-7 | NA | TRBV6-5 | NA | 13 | CASTRSSGYEQYF | TGTGCCAGCACCCGGTCTTCGGGCTACGAGCAGTACTTC